A selection of T cell receptor beta chains follows, all from one sample in a study of cytomegalovirus exposure and HLA in healthy donors. Repertoires were generated with immunoSEQ multiplex PCR, while TCRdb's copy carries only in-frame clones and drops some. Counted here are 60,000 to 70,000 clones, 55% to 75% occurring once; the ten biggest clones make up 15% to 20%. The sample was PBMCs. The receptors were sampled from a middle-aged man in good health and CMV-seropositive. Both conserved end residues are part of each CDR3. Each record gives: J gene, D gene, clone size, V gene, CDR3 DNA, CDR3 protein. D genes are given only for firm matches. A row's size may be missing; if present it is once, few, many or a size class.

j_call: TRBJ2-7
d_call: TRBD1
clone_size: NA
v_call: TRBV5-6
cdr3_nt: TGTGCCAGCAGCACCGGGACAGGGGTGGTGCAGTACTTC
cdr3_aa: CASSTGTGVVQYF

j_call: TRBJ2-7
d_call: TRBD2
clone_size: NA
v_call: TRBV27
cdr3_nt: TGTGCCAGCAGTCGACAGCGGGAGCGGGACTACGAGCAGTACTTC
cdr3_aa: CASSRQRERDYEQYF

j_call: TRBJ2-1
d_call: TRBD2
clone_size: NA
v_call: TRBV29-1
cdr3_nt: TGCAGCGTTGGCGGACATGCGGGGGGGGCCCCCAACAATGAGCAGTTCTTC
cdr3_aa: CSVGGHAGGAPNNEQFF

j_call: TRBJ1-1
d_call: TRBD1
clone_size: NA
v_call: TRBV6-6
cdr3_nt: TGTGCCAGCAGTAGGACAGGGGACACTGAAGCTTTCTTT
cdr3_aa: CASSRTGDTEAFF

j_call: TRBJ2-2
d_call: NA
clone_size: NA
v_call: TRBV7-3
cdr3_nt: TGTGCCAGCAGCCCAAAGAGGGGGGAGCTGTTTTTT
cdr3_aa: CASSPKRGELFF

j_call: TRBJ1-2
d_call: TRBD1
clone_size: NA
v_call: TRBV5-4
cdr3_nt: TGTGCCAGCAGCCCGGATGGGCAGGGGGACTATGGCTACACCTTC
cdr3_aa: CASSPDGQGDYGYTF

j_call: TRBJ2-5
d_call: NA
clone_size: NA
v_call: TRBV11-2
cdr3_nt: TGTGCCAGCAGCTTAGACCGGCGTTCCAGGGGCAGGACCCAGTACTTC
cdr3_aa: CASSLDRRSRGRTQYF

j_call: TRBJ2-7
d_call: NA
clone_size: NA
v_call: TRBV25-1
cdr3_nt: TGTGCCAGCAGTGACGGGATCTCCTACGAGCAGTACTTC
cdr3_aa: CASSDGISYEQYF

j_call: TRBJ1-2
d_call: TRBD1
clone_size: NA
v_call: TRBV14
cdr3_nt: TGTGCCAGCAGCCCACGGACAGGGGCAACCTATGGCTACACCTTC
cdr3_aa: CASSPRTGATYGYTF

j_call: TRBJ1-6
d_call: NA
clone_size: few
v_call: TRBV7-9
cdr3_nt: TGTTCCAGCAGCCCCGGGGGGTACGATGATTCACCCCTCCACTTT
cdr3_aa: CSSSPGGYDDSPLHF

j_call: TRBJ2-7
d_call: NA
clone_size: once
v_call: TRBV10-3
cdr3_nt: TGTGCCATCAGTGAGGTAGGGGATCCTTACGAGCAGTACTTC
cdr3_aa: CAISEVGDPYEQYF

j_call: TRBJ2-7
d_call: TRBD2
clone_size: once
v_call: TRBV25-1
cdr3_nt: TGTGCCAGCAGGGGCGGGACTAGCGCCTACGAGCAGTACTTC
cdr3_aa: CASRGGTSAYEQYF

j_call: TRBJ2-3
d_call: NA
clone_size: NA
v_call: TRBV27
cdr3_nt: TGTGCCAGCAGTAGCGTTATTGGTGGGGGGGATACGCAGTATTTT
cdr3_aa: CASSSVIGGGDTQYF

j_call: TRBJ1-5
d_call: NA
clone_size: few
v_call: TRBV7-8
cdr3_nt: TGTGCCAGCAGCTTAGGCGTCGGGAACAATCAGCCCCAGCATTTT
cdr3_aa: CASSLGVGNNQPQHF

j_call: TRBJ2-7
d_call: TRBD2
clone_size: NA
v_call: TRBV27
cdr3_nt: TGTGCCAGCAGCCGGAATAGCGGGAGGGCCCGCGAGCAGTACTTC
cdr3_aa: CASSRNSGRAREQYF

j_call: TRBJ2-1
d_call: TRBD2
clone_size: few
v_call: TRBV9
cdr3_nt: TGTGCCAGCAGCCCCCGAGTGGCGGGGGGTATAAATGAGCAGTTCTTC
cdr3_aa: CASSPRVAGGINEQFF

j_call: TRBJ1-2
d_call: TRBD1
clone_size: NA
v_call: TRBV5-1
cdr3_nt: TGCGCCAGCAGTCCCGGGACAGCCCTAATTAACTATGGCTACACCTTC
cdr3_aa: CASSPGTALINYGYTF

j_call: TRBJ1-2
d_call: TRBD1
clone_size: NA
v_call: TRBV5-5
cdr3_nt: TGTGCCAGCAGCTTGGCCGGCAGGGGGAAGGAGGATGGCTACACCTTC
cdr3_aa: CASSLAGRGKEDGYTF

j_call: TRBJ1-2
d_call: TRBD1
clone_size: NA
v_call: TRBV11-2
cdr3_nt: TGTGCCAGCAGCTCCCCCGACAGGGGAAACTATGGCTACACCTTC
cdr3_aa: CASSSPDRGNYGYTF

j_call: TRBJ2-3
d_call: TRBD1
clone_size: NA
v_call: TRBV5-1
cdr3_nt: TGCGCCAGCAGCTTTTCTACAGGGGGCGCAGATACGCAGTATTTT
cdr3_aa: CASSFSTGGADTQYF

j_call: TRBJ2-5
d_call: NA
clone_size: NA
v_call: TRBV11-3
cdr3_nt: TGTGCCAGCAGCTTACCCGGAGTGGAGACCCAGTACTTC
cdr3_aa: CASSLPGVETQYF

j_call: TRBJ2-3
d_call: TRBD1
clone_size: few
v_call: TRBV19
cdr3_nt: TGTGCCAGTAAGGGGGCCCCAAGCACAGATACGCAGTATTTT
cdr3_aa: CASKGAPSTDTQYF